This entry is about one T cell receptor (beta chain). Germline V gene sequence: CDR1 SGHRS, CDR2 YFSETQ. V was shortened by 0 bases and J by 0 bases, with 7 bases between the two germline ends. The CDR3 loop spans 16 amino acids. This record comes from a study of blood T cell repertoires in COVID-19. Overall study: COVID-19 samples from acute and convalescent phases originated in the United States, Italy and Spain. T cells, B-cell-depleted T cells, or PBMCs supplied cDNA or gDNA.

Some clones are missing from TCRdb's copy, which holds only in-frame ones; the method was immunoSEQ multiplex PCR. Of approximately 180,000 clones in the sample, more than 70% were seen once. The receptor was isolated from an older person with COVID-19, enrolled during active disease. The gene calls are TRBV5-1 and TRBJ2-6; D is unclear. The specimen sequenced was peripheral blood. CDR3 residues: CASSLAVSSGANVLTF. The CDR3 DNA follows: TGCGCCAGCAGCTTGGCCGTCAGCTCTGGGGCCAACGTCCTGACTTTC. Using reference TRBV5-1 and TRBJ2-6 for the parts outside the CDR3, the full variable domain is KAGVTQTPRYLIKTRGQQVTLSCSPISGHRSVSWYQQTPGQGLQFLFEYFSETQRNKGNFPGRFSGRQFSNSRSEMNVSTLELGDSALYLCASSLAVSSGANVLTFGAGSRLTVL.